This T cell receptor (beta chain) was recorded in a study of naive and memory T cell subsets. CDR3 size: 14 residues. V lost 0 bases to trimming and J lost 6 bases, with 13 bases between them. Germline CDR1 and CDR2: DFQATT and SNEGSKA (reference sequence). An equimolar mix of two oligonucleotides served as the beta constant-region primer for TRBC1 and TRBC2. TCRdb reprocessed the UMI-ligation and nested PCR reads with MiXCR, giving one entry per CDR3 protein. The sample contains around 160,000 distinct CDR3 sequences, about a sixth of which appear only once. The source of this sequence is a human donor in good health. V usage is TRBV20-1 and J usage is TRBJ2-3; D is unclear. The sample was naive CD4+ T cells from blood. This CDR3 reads CSARDPSLGDTQYF. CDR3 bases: TGCAGTGCTAGAGACCCCTCCCTGGGGGATACGCAGTATTTT.